This T cell receptor (beta chain) was sequenced in a study of blood T cell repertoires in COVID-19 (dated by TCRdb to 2020 to 2022). At the level of the whole study: Samples from collaborators originated in the United States, Italy and Spain and spanned both the acute and convalescent phases of COVID-19. The prospective study material was composed of cDNA or gDNA derived from T cells, B-cell-depleted T cells, or PBMCs. The dataset comprised deeply sampled blood TCRbeta repertoires from subjects exposed to, actively infected with, or recovered from COVID-19. The repertoires were released in a freely available public database meant as a resource for research on the immune response to SARS-CoV-2. The samples were drawn from two sources: the first 160 participants of the ongoing ImmuneRACE study, and 1,000 to 1,500 subjects contributed by 6 global collaborators. The sample metadata nearly always contained a de-identified subject ID, COVID-19 status, age in years and sex. Where available, HLA class I and class II types were taken from metadata supplied by the sample provider and were not determined by assay-based typing.

Broad study findings and their caveats: The amount of clinical and demographic metadata varied by source and participant and was provided uncurated.

TCRbeta CDR3 regions were amplified from genomic DNA by means of the immunoSEQ Assay, a bias-controlled multiplex PCR. The original pipeline was this. Nucleated cell counts per sample were estimated from amplification of reference gene primers within the assay. Sequence reads were collapsed and filtered to measure the absolute abundance of every unique TCRbeta CDR3 rearrangement. For each sample, productive Simpson clonality was calculated by taking the square root of Simpson's diversity index across productive rearrangements. TCRdb took this table from immuneACCESS and kept in-frame rearrangements with V and J called. Such tables lack part of the clones; where checked against another copy, unresolved V genes explain under half of the gap, and the rest is unexplained. The V and J calls and the clone size are those of that table, but D and trimming were determined from the DNA. The sample includes approximately 13,000 clones, with 83% observed a single time. The ten biggest clones cover 24% of the sample.

Whole blood was collected in K2EDTA tubes by collaborating institutions according to the institutions' own protocols. For TCRbeta analysis, collaborators shipped samples as frozen whole blood, isolated PBMCs, or DNA extracted from either of those sample types. V is trimmed back by 0 bases and J by 1 base, and the junction contains 4 bases that no gene match accounts for. The CDR3 contains 17 residues, cysteine and phenylalanine counted. Solely the CDR3 DNA is kept, with 51 bases framed from the first base. Turning to this clone: Its antigen specificity is not known. Within one base of it there is no much larger clone, and no base qualities were kept.

The source material was peripheral blood. The chain employs TRBV23-1 and TRBJ2-5; TRBD2 lines up with 11 middle nucleotides. TRBV23-1 is an open reading frame whose function is uncertain. The TCR comes from a woman aged 55-70 years with acute or convalescent COVID-19. The nucleotides are TGCGCCAGCAGTCAATCTGGGCTAGCGGGAGGCCAAGAGACCCAGTACTTC. Its protein reads: CASSQSGLAGGQETQYF.